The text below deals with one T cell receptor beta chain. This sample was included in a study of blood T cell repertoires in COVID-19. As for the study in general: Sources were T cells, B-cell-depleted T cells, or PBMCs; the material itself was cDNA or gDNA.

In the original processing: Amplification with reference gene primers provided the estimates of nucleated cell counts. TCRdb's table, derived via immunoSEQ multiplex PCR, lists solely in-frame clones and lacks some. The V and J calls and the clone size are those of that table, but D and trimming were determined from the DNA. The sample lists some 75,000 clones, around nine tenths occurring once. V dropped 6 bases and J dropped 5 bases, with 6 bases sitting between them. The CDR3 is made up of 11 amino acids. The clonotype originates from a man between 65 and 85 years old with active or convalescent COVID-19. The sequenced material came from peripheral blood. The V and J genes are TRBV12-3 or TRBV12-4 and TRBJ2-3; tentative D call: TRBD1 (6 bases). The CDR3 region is CASSRGDTQYF. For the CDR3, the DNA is TGTGCCAGCAGCAGGGGAGATACGCAGTATTTT.